This TCR beta chain was obtained from a study of cytomegalovirus exposure and HLA in healthy donors (dated by TCRdb to the late 2010s). A note on the overall study: According to a later analysis, one platform produced both the approximately 110 validation repertoires and the approximately 600 repertoires of the first cohort. The study was designed to test whether signatures of past pathogen exposure could be identified by cataloging public T cell receptors. To predict cytomegalovirus infection status, the study combined high-throughput TCR immunosequencing, statistical association of individual TCRs with disease status, and machine learning. Besides the first cohort of under 700 subjects, a separate validation cohort made up of 120 different subjects was used. Beyond this particular receptor, the publication reports: All 120 or so repertoires were used to score co-occurrence in the validation cohort in a later analysis, because that analysis had no HLA typing for the cohort. In the study, around 150 TCR beta chains were listed as associated with cytomegalovirus. It was suggested by the authors that the approach could potentially be generalized to other disease states and immunological phenotypes. Of the cluster scores, 90% to 95% were above 0 in a later analysis, which found that TCRs clustered in the first cohort also tended to co-occur in the roughly 130 validation repertoires. A few of the identified cytomegalovirus-associated TCR beta chains were confirmed in vitro to be specific for cytomegalovirus antigens. Most TCR sequences were seen in very few donors, while some public TCRs were found in many individuals. In both the original and validation cohorts, the classifier was reported to diagnose cytomegalovirus status with high specificity and sensitivity.

Separate from the approximately 730-subject first cohort, the validation cohort of 120 subjects was the group to which the donors belonged. V loses 5 bases, J loses 5 bases, and the germline ends lie 12 bases apart. Measured from the cysteine to the phenylalanine, the CDR3 is 13 residues long. The entry retains the CDR3 DNA only, 39 bases that are in frame from base 1. CDR1 and CDR2, per the germline V gene (reference sequence), are SEHNR and FQNEAQ. The library was produced with the immunoSEQ multiplex PCR assay. From the authors' description of their analysis: A statistical classification framework was built to diagnose cytomegalovirus status from the catalog of TCR beta chain sequences. TCRdb provides this immuneACCESS table in a form limited to in-frame rearrangements. Some clones are lacking; in checked studies, under half of them reflect an unresolved V gene, and why the rest are absent is not known. The V and J calls and clone size are taken from that table; D and trimming were inferred from the DNA. Here the sample has some 120,000 clones; approximately 90% occur a single time. The ten largest clones represent 1.5% to 2% of the sample.

Turning to this clone: Its antigen is not yet known. No qualities accompany the bases; no much larger clone lies one base away.

The chain couples TRBV7-9 to TRBJ1-1; matching of 5 bases hints at TRBD1 as the D gene. This TCR was recovered from a woman in her late teens or twenties in good health and CMV-seronegative. The sequencing sample was made of PBMCs. The CDR3 corresponds to CASSITGGTEAFF. The DNA sequence follows: TGTGCCAGCAGCATTACAGGAGGGACTGAAGCTTTCTTT.